This T cell receptor beta chain was captured by sequencing in a study of T cell responses to AZD1222 COVID-19 vaccine. At least ten counts were recorded for this clone. Its specificity is unknown. The CDR3 has 11 amino acids. Germline V gene data show CDR1 as SQVTM and CDR2 as ANQGSEA. V dropped 6 bases and J dropped 10; count of bases not matched to a gene: 8. Study-level points and caveats: Most donors were white British and more were female, and clonal diversity was possibly underestimated.

This table comes from immunoSEQ multiplex PCR, and its TCRdb copy is limited to in-frame clones, with some not included. The sample carries 120,000 to 150,000 clones, roughly nine tenths recorded once. The material sequenced was peripheral blood, taken on day 0 of AZD1222 vaccination. The chain has TRBV29-1 and TRBJ2-7; 8 bases match TRBD1. The receptor comes from an adult in good health. CDR3 sequence: CSVGTGTLQYF. CDR3 DNA sequence: TGCAGCGTAGGGACAGGCACCCTACAGTACTTC.